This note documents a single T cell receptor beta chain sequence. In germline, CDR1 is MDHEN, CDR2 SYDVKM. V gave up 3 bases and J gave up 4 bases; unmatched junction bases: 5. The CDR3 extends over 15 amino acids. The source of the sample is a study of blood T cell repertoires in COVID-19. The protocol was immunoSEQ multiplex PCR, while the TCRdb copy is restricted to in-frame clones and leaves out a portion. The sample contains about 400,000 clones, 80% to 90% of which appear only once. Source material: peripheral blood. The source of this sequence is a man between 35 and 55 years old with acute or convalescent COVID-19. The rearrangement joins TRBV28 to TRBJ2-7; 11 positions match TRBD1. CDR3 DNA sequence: TGTGCCAGCAGTTTTCGGGACAGGGGGATTTACGAGCAGTACTTC. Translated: CASSFRDRGIYEQYF.